A selection of T cell receptor beta chains follows, all from one sample in a study of blood T cell repertoires in COVID-19. TCRdb's table, derived via immunoSEQ multiplex PCR, lists solely in-frame clones and lacks some. The data hold roughly 300,000 clones, with roughly 88% observed a single time. The specimen was peripheral blood. Receptors originate from a woman in her forties or fifties with acute or convalescent COVID-19. CDR3s include the opening cysteine and the closing phenylalanine or tryptophan. Each record gives: D gene, CDR3 length, J gene, clone size, V gene, CDR3 protein, CDR3 DNA. The D gene is left open where the match is weak. Size is omitted from some rows. Given values are once, few, many or a class for expanded clones.

d_gene: TRBD2; len: 17; j_gene: TRBJ2-7; abundance: once; v_gene: TRBV3-1/TRBV3-2; CDR3aa: CASSLGTSGRRLHEQYF; CDR3nt: TGTGCCAGCAGCCTCGGGACTAGCGGGAGGAGGCTCCACGAGCAGTACTTC
d_gene: .; len: 16; j_gene: TRBJ2-7; abundance: .; v_gene: TRBV7-2; CDR3aa: CASSLGSGFRGGEQYF; CDR3nt: TGTGCCAGCAGCTTAGGCTCCGGGTTCAGAGGAGGCGAGCAGTACTTC
d_gene: .; len: 12; j_gene: TRBJ2-7; abundance: .; v_gene: TRBV21-1; CDR3aa: CASSKQGLEQYF; CDR3nt: TGTGCCAGCAGCAAGCAGGGTCTCGAGCAGTACTTC
d_gene: .; len: 18; j_gene: TRBJ1-1; abundance: .; v_gene: TRBV6-6; CDR3aa: CASSPRRGITVFDTEAFF; CDR3nt: TGTGCCAGCAGTCCTCGCAGGGGTATTACGGTATTTGACACTGAAGCTTTCTTT
d_gene: TRBD1; len: 15; j_gene: TRBJ2-3; abundance: .; v_gene: TRBV6-1; CDR3aa: CASSEVGTDSDTQYF; CDR3nt: TGTGCCAGCAGTGAAGTCGGGACAGATTCAGATACGCAGTATTTT
d_gene: .; len: 15; j_gene: TRBJ2-6; abundance: .; v_gene: TRBV7-9; CDR3aa: CASSPGASGANVLTF; CDR3nt: TGTGCCAGCAGCCCTGGGGCCTCTGGGGCCAACGTCCTGACTTTC
d_gene: .; len: 14; j_gene: TRBJ2-2; abundance: .; v_gene: TRBV7-3; CDR3aa: CASSLTAGGGELFF; CDR3nt: TGTGCCAGCAGCTTAACGGCGGGTGGCGGGGAGCTGTTTTTT
d_gene: TRBD1; len: 19; j_gene: TRBJ1-1; abundance: .; v_gene: TRBV28; CDR3aa: CASSSHDPGTGRGVTEAFF; CDR3nt: TGTGCCAGCAGTTCCCACGATCCCGGGACAGGGAGAGGGGTCACTGAAGCTTTCTTT
d_gene: TRBD2; len: 16; j_gene: TRBJ2-5; abundance: few; v_gene: TRBV5-4; CDR3aa: CASSPGLAGDGETQYF; CDR3nt: TGTGCCAGCAGCCCGGGACTAGCGGGAGACGGAGAGACCCAGTACTTC
d_gene: .; len: 16; j_gene: TRBJ2-1; abundance: .; v_gene: TRBV11-3; CDR3aa: CASSLGTGPPYNEQFF; CDR3nt: TGTGCCAGCAGCTTAGGAACAGGGCCCCCCTACAATGAGCAGTTCTTC
d_gene: TRBD2; len: 16; j_gene: TRBJ2-7; abundance: .; v_gene: TRBV7-2; CDR3aa: CASSLRSGRDSYEQYF; CDR3nt: TGTGCCAGCAGCTTACGCAGCGGGAGGGACTCCTACGAGCAGTACTTC
d_gene: TRBD1; len: 16; j_gene: TRBJ1-3; abundance: .; v_gene: TRBV13; CDR3aa: CASSPPTGEAGNTIYF; CDR3nt: TGTGCCAGCAGCCCCCCGACAGGGGAGGCAGGAAACACCATATATTTT
d_gene: .; len: 15; j_gene: TRBJ1-2; abundance: .; v_gene: TRBV5-1; CDR3aa: CASSLEAGVAGGYTF; CDR3nt: TGCGCCAGCAGCTTGGAAGCTGGGGTAGCGGGAGGCTACACCTTC
d_gene: .; len: 15; j_gene: TRBJ2-5; abundance: .; v_gene: TRBV25-1; CDR3aa: CASSPHRGIQETQYF; CDR3nt: TGTGCCAGCAGTCCCCACCGGGGGATCCAAGAGACCCAGTACTTC
d_gene: .; len: 13; j_gene: TRBJ1-1; abundance: .; v_gene: TRBV7-3; CDR3aa: CASSLERDSEAFF; CDR3nt: TGTGCCAGCAGCTTAGAGAGGGATTCTGAAGCTTTCTTT
d_gene: .; len: 13; j_gene: TRBJ1-5; abundance: .; v_gene: TRBV2; CDR3aa: CASSYETNQPQHF; CDR3nt: TGTGCCAGCAGTTACGAAACAAATCAGCCCCAGCATTTT
d_gene: TRBD1; len: 14; j_gene: TRBJ2-5; abundance: .; v_gene: TRBV7-8; CDR3aa: CASSSGQGRETQYF; CDR3nt: TGTGCCAGCAGCTCGGGACAGGGGAGGGAGACCCAGTACTTC
d_gene: .; len: 16; j_gene: TRBJ2-1; abundance: .; v_gene: TRBV29-1; CDR3aa: CSVEKHGAISYNEQFF; CDR3nt: TGCAGCGTTGAAAAACACGGAGCGATCTCCTACAATGAGCAGTTCTTC
d_gene: .; len: 14; j_gene: TRBJ1-2; abundance: .; v_gene: TRBV7-3; CDR3aa: CASSLTPGNYGYTF; CDR3nt: TGTGCCAGCAGCTTAACCCCAGGCAACTATGGCTACACCTTC
d_gene: .; len: 15; j_gene: TRBJ1-1; abundance: .; v_gene: TRBV28; CDR3aa: CASSLGGRLNTEAFF; CDR3nt: TGTGCCAGCAGCCTAGGGGGACGGCTGAACACTGAAGCTTTCTTT
d_gene: TRBD1; len: 15; j_gene: TRBJ2-1; abundance: once; v_gene: TRBV4-1; CDR3aa: CASSQTGGSYNEQFF; CDR3nt: TGCGCCAGCAGCCAGACAGGGGGCTCCTACAATGAGCAGTTCTTC
d_gene: TRBD1; len: 14; j_gene: TRBJ1-6; abundance: .; v_gene: TRBV6-5; CDR3aa: CASSLGQGVAPLHF; CDR3nt: TGTGCCAGCAGTTTAGGACAGGGGGTTGCACCCCTCCACTTT
d_gene: .; len: 16; j_gene: TRBJ1-3; abundance: .; v_gene: TRBV28; CDR3aa: CASSSPAGNSGNTIYF; CDR3nt: TGTGCCAGCAGCTCCCCCGCCGGTAACTCTGGAAACACCATATATTTT
d_gene: .; len: 16; j_gene: TRBJ1-1; abundance: once; v_gene: TRBV5-4; CDR3aa: CASSLRQGKLKFEAFF; CDR3nt: TGTGCCAGCAGCTTGAGGCAGGGTAAATTAAAGTTTGAAGCTTTCTTT
d_gene: .; len: 14; j_gene: TRBJ1-4; abundance: .; v_gene: TRBV28; CDR3aa: CASRGGQSNEKLFF; CDR3nt: TGTGCCAGCAGGGGGGGGCAGTCTAATGAAAAACTGTTTTTT
d_gene: TRBD1; len: 15; j_gene: TRBJ1-2; abundance: once; v_gene: TRBV27; CDR3aa: CASSLSTGFVGGYTF; CDR3nt: TGTGCCAGCAGTTTATCGACAGGGTTCGTAGGTGGCTACACCTTC
d_gene: .; len: 14; j_gene: TRBJ2-3; abundance: .; v_gene: TRBV6-5; CDR3aa: CASSQDSITDTQYF; CDR3nt: TGTGCCAGCAGTCAGGACTCAATCACAGATACGCAGTATTTT
d_gene: .; len: 13; j_gene: TRBJ2-7; abundance: .; v_gene: TRBV2; CDR3aa: CASTGGHYYEQYF; CDR3nt: TGTGCCAGCACTGGGGGACATTACTACGAGCAGTACTTC
d_gene: TRBD1; len: 15; j_gene: TRBJ1-5; abundance: .; v_gene: TRBV19; CDR3aa: CASSLQGAGNQPQHF; CDR3nt: TGTGCCAGTAGTCTACAGGGGGCGGGCAATCAGCCCCAGCATTTT
d_gene: TRBD2; len: 14; j_gene: TRBJ2-7; abundance: .; v_gene: TRBV27; CDR3aa: CASSPTSGRDEQYF; CDR3nt: TGTGCCAGCAGCCCGACTAGCGGGAGGGACGAGCAGTACTTC
d_gene: TRBD1; len: 14; j_gene: TRBJ2-4; abundance: .; v_gene: TRBV5-1; CDR3aa: CASSNGQGSGIQYF; CDR3nt: TGCGCCAGCAGCAACGGACAGGGTAGTGGCATTCAGTACTTC
d_gene: .; len: 14; j_gene: TRBJ1-1; abundance: .; v_gene: TRBV5-1; CDR3aa: CASSLFGGSTEAFF; CDR3nt: TGCGCCAGCAGCTTGTTTGGCGGATCCACTGAAGCTTTCTTT
d_gene: TRBD1; len: 14; j_gene: TRBJ1-1; abundance: .; v_gene: TRBV6-5; CDR3aa: CASSSQGAVTEAFF; CDR3nt: TGTGCCAGCAGTTCACAGGGGGCGGTCACTGAAGCTTTCTTT
d_gene: .; len: 13; j_gene: TRBJ2-7; abundance: .; v_gene: TRBV15; CDR3aa: CATSSGGAWEQYF; CDR3nt: TGTGCCACCAGTTCGGGGGGCGCGTGGGAGCAGTACTTC
d_gene: TRBD1; len: 16; j_gene: TRBJ2-7; abundance: .; v_gene: TRBV9; CDR3aa: CASSMAPGQKMYEQYF; CDR3nt: TGTGCCAGCAGCATGGCCCCGGGACAGAAGATGTACGAGCAGTACTTC
d_gene: .; len: 15; j_gene: TRBJ2-7; abundance: once; v_gene: TRBV4-1; CDR3aa: CASSQVSGTTYEQYF; CDR3nt: TGCGCCAGCAGCCAAGTCAGCGGAACGACCTACGAGCAGTACTTC
d_gene: .; len: 15; j_gene: TRBJ1-4; abundance: .; v_gene: TRBV7-9; CDR3aa: CASSFTGGSPEKLFF; CDR3nt: TGTGCCAGCAGCTTTACAGGCGGTTCGCCTGAAAAACTGTTTTTT
d_gene: .; len: 13; j_gene: TRBJ1-4; abundance: .; v_gene: TRBV7-7; CDR3aa: CASSLDRGQQLFF; CDR3nt: TGTGCCAGCAGCTTAGACCGCGGCCAACAACTGTTTTTT
d_gene: .; len: 14; j_gene: TRBJ1-1; abundance: .; v_gene: TRBV29-1; CDR3aa: CSVNPEYWYTEAFF; CDR3nt: TGCAGCGTTAATCCTGAGTACTGGTACACTGAAGCTTTCTTT
d_gene: TRBD2; len: 16; j_gene: TRBJ2-1; abundance: .; v_gene: TRBV18; CDR3aa: CASSPPNSGGPREQFF; CDR3nt: TGTGCCAGCTCACCACCGAATAGCGGGGGCCCTCGTGAGCAGTTCTTC